This passage covers 5 T cell receptor beta chains from one sample sequenced in a study of T cells in Graves' hyperthyroidism and ophthalmopathy. Amplification yielded TCR beta CDR3 regions, with RNA transcripts as the source. RT-PCR in the first round (using the HTBI primer set) targeted the TCR CDR3. MiXCR, applied by TCRdb to the multiplex PCR reads, yields one record per CDR3 protein. This table has about 700,000 distinct CDR3 sequences, 45% appearing once. The sequenced sample consisted of peripheral blood or thyroid tissue (not recorded which). The source is an adult man with Graves' disease, either hyperthyroidism or ophthalmopathy (not recorded which).

CDR3 DNA sequence: TGTGCCACCAGCAGAGCCATAGGACAGCGTTGGACTTCCTACGAGCAGTACTTC. It specifies CATSRAIGQRWTSYEQYF. The rearrangement uses TRBV15 and TRBJ2-7; D is perhaps TRBD1 (6 bases). Trimming pared 1 base from V and 1 base from J, leaving 20 bases between. Germline V lookup: CDR1 LNHNV, CDR2 YYDKDF (reference sequence). CDR3 length: 18 residues.

The V call is TRBV15, the J call TRBJ1-5; the match to TRBD1 covers 10 bases. V was pared by 4 bases and J by 7 bases, with 10 bases of the junction left unmatched. CDR1 LNHNV and CDR2 YYDKDF come from the germline V gene (reference sequence). The CDR3 is 16 residues long. This CDR3 is CATSKGTGTGDQPQHF. The CDR3 DNA follows: TGTGCCACCAGCAAAGGGACAGGGACAGGGGACCAGCCCCAGCATTTT.

The chain is built from TRBV11-2 and TRBJ2-7; 11 bases match TRBD2. CDR3 length: 15 residues. Germline CDR1 is SGHAT and CDR2 is FQNNGV. The junction had 3 bases not matched to a gene; V was cut back by 3 bases and J by 2 bases. The CDR3 nucleotides are TGTGCCAGCAGCTTTGGTAGCGGGGGGGCCTACGAGCAGTACTTC. This gives the protein CASSFGSGGAYEQYF.

The CDR3 bases are TGCGCCAGCAGCTTGGCCGGGCGGAGGTTGACTGAAGCTTTCTTT. This translates into CASSLAGRRLTEAFF. V and J are TRBV5-1 and TRBJ1-1; no clear D. With 0 bases removed from V and 5 bases from J, the gap between germline ends came to 14 bases. This CDR3 comprises 15 residues. Germline CDR1 reads SGHRS; CDR2 reads YFSETQ. The complete variable domain, with remaining parts taken from reference TRBV5-1 and TRBJ1-1, reads KAGVTQTPRYLIKTRGQQVTLSCSPISGHRSVSWYQQTPGQGLQFLFEYFSETQRNKGNFPGRFSGRQFSNSRSEMNVSTLELGDSALYLCASSLAGRRLTEAFFGQGTRLTVV.

This clonotype was seen only once. A much larger clone sits a single nucleotide away, making a read error possible. V and J are TRBV29-1 and TRBJ1-5; 7 nucleotides line up with TRBD1. CDR3 length: 14 residues. V was pared by 6 bases and J by 7 bases, with 12 bases of the junction left unmatched. The germline gives CDR1 SQVTM, CDR2 ANQGSEA. DNA of the CDR3: TGCAGCGTGAAACTGACAGGGAGCCAGCAGCCCCAGCATTTT. This sequence encodes CSVKLTGSQQPQHF.